This passage covers 32 T cell receptor beta chains from one sample sequenced in a study of cytomegalovirus exposure and HLA in healthy donors. PCR amplification relied on 60 Vbeta primers (plus 13 Jbeta primers). Only in-frame clones appear in the TCRdb table, and some are missing; sequencing was by immunoSEQ multiplex PCR. Of about 160,000 clones in the sample, around 84% were seen once. The sample comprised PBMCs. The receptors derive from a man aged 50-59 years in good health and CMV-seropositive.

The chain couples TRBV10-3 to TRBJ2-1; TRBD2 matches at 8 bases. The ends lost 7 bases at V and 8 bases at J; junction bases unmatched: 10. The length of the CDR3 is 14 residues. Germline V lookup: CDR1 ENHRY, CDR2 SYGVKD. The CDR3 sequence: CAINRLAGQDEQFF. The DNA of the CDR3 is TGTGCCATCAATAGGCTAGCGGGTCAGGATGAGCAGTTCTTC.

This clone is a singleton in its sample. CDR3 nucleotides: TGCGCCAGCAGCTCCCGGGTCCCTGGGAACACTGAAGCTTTCTTT. Protein sequence: CASSSRVPGNTEAFF. The J gene is TRBJ1-1, the V gene TRBV5-1, with unresolved D. The CDR3 sequence is 15 residues long. Germline V gives CDR1 SGHRS, CDR2 YFSETQ. Trimming shortened V by 3 bases and J by 1 base, and 13 bases separated the two germline ends.

A note on this clone: The junction differs from germline at one of its ends, possibly a read error. The chain couples TRBV7-9 to TRBJ2-7, with D tentatively TRBD1 (6 bases). CDR3 size: 17 residues. Per germline, CDR1 SEHNR and CDR2 FQNEAQ (reference sequence). CDR3 protein: CSSSPPRAGDVPYEQYF. In DNA, the CDR3 is TGTTCCAGCAGCCCCCCAAGGGCAGGGGACGTCCCCTACGAGCAGTACTTC.

The V and J genes are TRBV18 and TRBJ2-2; D may be TRBD1 (5 bases). The CDR3 contains 15 residues. V was shortened by 1 base and J by 5 bases, with 11 bases between the two germline ends. The V gene's germline CDR1 is KGHSH and CDR2 LQKENI. DNA of the CDR3: TGTGCCAGCTCACCACGGCAGGGAACGACCGGGGAGCTGTTTTTT. Protein product: CASSPRQGTTGELFF. Complete variable domain (other parts from reference TRBV18 and TRBJ2-2): NAGVMQNPRHLVRRRGQEARLRCSPMKGHSHVYWYRQLPEEGLKFMVYLQKENIIDESGMPKERFSAEFPKEGPSILRIQQVVRGDSAAYFCASSPRQGTTGELFFGEGSRLTVL.

V is TRBV10-1 and J is TRBJ2-7, with a possible D match to TRBD1 (6 bases). Germline V lookup: CDR1 WNHNN, CDR2 SYGVQD (reference sequence). This CDR3 contains 14 residues. Trimming removed 4 bases from V and 5 bases from J, with 15 bases in between. The CDR3 loop reads CASSGGNRENEQYF. The CDR3 coding sequence is TGCGCCAGCAGTGGAGGGAACAGGGAGAACGAGCAGTACTTC.

V is TRBV12-5 and J is TRBJ2-1, with D unclear. Trimming stripped 3 bases from V and 5 bases from J, with 8 bases between. The CDR3 is 13 residues long. Germline V gene lookup returns CDR1 LGHNT and CDR2 FRNRAP. CDR3 protein: CASGLSHHNEQFF. DNA of the CDR3: TGTGCTAGTGGTTTAAGCCACCACAATGAGCAGTTCTTC.

The chain links TRBV7-6 to TRBJ1-1; 7 bases align to TRBD1. This CDR3 is built from 14 residues. V was clipped by 5 bases and J by 3 bases; unmatched bases: 6. Germline assignment: CDR1 SGHVS and CDR2 FNYEAQ. CDR3 loop: CASSLTGADTEAFF. In nucleotides, the CDR3 is TGTGCCAGCAGCCTCACAGGGGCGGACACTGAAGCTTTCTTT.

The CDR3 loop reads CASSLVRTEAFF. CDR3 bases: TGTGCCAGCAGTTTAGTTCGGACTGAAGCTTTCTTT. The chain joins TRBV28 to TRBJ1-1; D is undetermined. V lost 2 bases and J 5 bases, leaving 6 bases between the germline ends. Germline V gives CDR1 MDHEN, CDR2 SYDVKM. The CDR3 length is 12 residues.

This rearrangement joins TRBV5-8 to TRBJ2-1; D may be TRBD2 (5 bases). The CDR3 is 13 residues long. Germline CDR1 and CDR2: SGHTS and YDEGEE. The V end was cut by 2 bases, the J end by 3 bases, with 6 bases between. CDR3 nucleotide sequence: TGTGCCAGCAGCTTCGGACTCTACAATGAGCAGTTCTTC. Translated, it gives CASSFGLYNEQFF.

The chain has TRBV2 and TRBJ1-4; tentatively, D is TRBD1 (6 bases). Germline V gene lookup returns CDR1 SNHLY and CDR2 FYNNEI. The CDR3 sequence is 17 residues long. Trimming took 2 bases from V and 2 from J, leaving 15 bases between them. The CDR3 protein is CASSERGGRPTNEKLFF. The CDR3 nucleotides read TGTGCCAGCAGTGAAAGGGGGGGAAGACCCACTAATGAAAAACTGTTTTTT.

CDR3 coding DNA: TGCGCCAGCAGCCCGGGAGGCGGGAGAATAGAGACCCAGTACTTC. Its protein product is CASSPGGGRIETQYF. The chain uses TRBV5-1 and TRBJ2-5; 7 bases align to TRBD2. Losses at the gene ends were 4 bases for V and 4 bases for J; bases not matched to a gene: 10. The CDR3 covers 15 residues. CDR1 is SGHRS and CDR2 is YFSETQ in the germline V gene.

The rearrangement joins TRBV6-1 to TRBJ1-3; D perhaps matches TRBD1 (6 bases). The CDR3 length is 15 residues. V lost 6 bases and J 2 bases, leaving 14 bases between the germline ends. Per the germline V gene, CDR1 is MNHNS and CDR2 is SASEGT. The DNA of the CDR3 is TGTGCCAGCAGCGCCACGACAGGAGCTGGAAACACCATATATTTT. It translates to CASSATTGAGNTIYF.

This sequence joins TRBV7-9 and TRBJ1-2; possible D gene TRBD1, 6 bases. Germline values: CDR1 SEHNR, CDR2 FQNEAQ (reference sequence). This CDR3 has 12 residues. V was shortened by 5 bases and J by 12 bases, with 16 bases between the two germline ends. The CDR3 spells CASSVMGTPHTF. CDR3 coding DNA: TGTGCCAGCAGCGTAATGGGGACACCTCACACCTTC.

This chain links TRBV14 with TRBJ1-1; perhaps TRBD1 as D (6 bases). The germline V and J ends were trimmed by 10 bases and 0 bases, with 12 bases remaining between them. CDR1 and CDR2 from the germline V gene are SGHDN and FVKESK. CDR3 length equals 13 residues. CDR3 nucleotide sequence: TGTGCCACCAACGGACAGATGAACACTGAAGCTTTCTTT. Translation: CATNGQMNTEAFF.

This clone was seen only a few times. The chain links TRBV5-1 to TRBJ2-7; 8 bases map to TRBD1. CDR3 length equals 14 residues. The junction had 5 bases not matched to a gene; V was cut back by 0 bases and J by 6 bases. The V gene's germline CDR1 is SGHRS and CDR2 YFSETQ. The CDR3: CASSLAGQGGEQYF. CDR3 in DNA: TGCGCCAGCAGCTTGGCCGGACAGGGTGGCGAGCAGTACTTC.

The chain joins TRBV6-1 to TRBJ2-5; D possibly corresponds to TRBD2 (5 bases). Germline V gene data show CDR1 as MNHNS and CDR2 as SASEGT. CDR3 length: 14 residues. Trimming left V 6 bases short and J 1 base short, with 12 bases between. The CDR3 region has the DNA TGTGCCAGCAGCCTATCGAGGGCCCAAGAGACCCAGTACTTC. It codes for CASSLSRAQETQYF.

The CDR3: CASSYPAGMYTEAFF. The CDR3 DNA reads TGTGCCAGCAGCTACCCCGCAGGGATGTACACTGAAGCTTTCTTT. The chain links TRBV21-1 to TRBJ1-1; the D call TRBD1 from the table was never checked on the DNA. TRBV21-1 is designated a pseudogene. The CDR3 runs 15 residues.

The chain uses TRBV9 and TRBJ2-2, with 8 bases aligning to TRBD2. This CDR3 spans 15 amino acids. Germline V lookup: CDR1 SGDLS, CDR2 YYNGEE. V gave up 2 bases and J gave up 7 bases; unmatched junction bases: 7. In DNA, the CDR3 is TGTGCCAGCAGCGTCAGTCTAGCGGGCAGCGGGGAGCTGTTTTTT. This encodes CASSVSLAGSGELFF.

The chain joins TRBV18 to TRBJ1-1; 10 nucleotides agree with TRBD1. Germline trimming cut 5 bases from V and 4 bases from J; bases unmatched to any gene: 10. CDR3 length: 16 amino acids. Germline V gives CDR1 KGHSH, CDR2 LQKENI. The chain's CDR3 is CASSSRQGAEGTEAFF. CDR3 coding DNA: TGTGCCAGCTCATCCAGACAGGGGGCTGAGGGCACTGAAGCTTTCTTT.

This chain joins TRBV6-1 and TRBJ1-5; D perhaps matches TRBD1 (6 bases). Germline V gene sequence: CDR1 MNHNS, CDR2 SASEGT. The CDR3 loop spans 13 amino acids. The V and J ends lost 5 bases and 7 bases respectively, with 12 bases between them. CDR3 residues: CASSPQGRQPQHF. The CDR3 DNA follows: TGTGCCAGCAGTCCACAGGGCCGCCAGCCCCAGCATTTT.

The chain is built from TRBV23-1 and TRBJ2-7, with D unresolved. TRBV23-1 is designated an ORF whose function remains uncertain. The ends were cut back, 4 bases at V and 2 bases at J, with 18 bases in the middle. The CDR3 is 16 amino acids. The CDR3 DNA follows: TGCGCCAGCAGTCCTCACCGAGGAGATTTAACCTACGAGCAGTACGTC. It is translated as CASSPHRGDLTYEQYV.

The chain recombines TRBV6-1 with TRBJ2-3; TRBD1 matches 11 bases. CDR1 is MNHNS, CDR2 SASEGT, per germline. CDR3 length: 13 amino acids. The CDR3 is CGSGQGGPDTQYF. In DNA form, the CDR3 reads TGTGGGTCGGGACAGGGGGGCCCAGATACGCAGTATTTT.

The DNA of the CDR3 is TGTGCCAGCAGTGAAGCTAAAGGGGGCACTTATGGCTACACCTTC. It yields the protein CASSEAKGGTYGYTF. The chain is built from TRBV6-1 and TRBJ1-2; 7 nucleotides align to TRBD1. The J segment lost 5 bases and the V segment lost 0 bases, leaving 6 bases of the junction unmatched. This CDR3 is built from 15 residues. Germline V gene sequence: CDR1 MNHNS, CDR2 SASEGT.

The genes are TRBV11-3 and TRBJ2-1, with 9 bases matching TRBD2. The CDR3 has 14 residues. The germline V gene encodes CDR1 SGHNT and CDR2 YENEEA. With 3 bases clipped from V and 3 bases from J, the junction kept 0 bases outside the gene matches. The CDR3 DNA sequence: TGTGCCAGCAGCTTGACTAGCGGCTACAATGAGCAGTTCTTC. It codes for CASSLTSGYNEQFF.

The chain links TRBV4-2 to TRBJ2-2; TRBD1 agrees at 8 bases. This CDR3 region has 15 residues. J was trimmed by 4 bases and V by 0 bases; bases with no gene match: 1. Germline CDR1 reads LGHNA; CDR2 reads YNFKEQ. The chain's CDR3 is CASSQEGQVTGELFF. The CDR3 nucleotides are TGTGCCAGCAGCCAAGAGGGACAGGTCACCGGGGAGCTGTTTTTT.

The V and J genes are TRBV14 and TRBJ2-7, with D unclear. The germline V and J ends were trimmed by 1 base and 7 bases, with 5 bases remaining between them. The CDR3 has 11 amino acids. Per the germline V gene, CDR1 is SGHDN and CDR2 is FVKESK. CDR3 amino acids: CASSQAREQYF. CDR3 DNA: TGTGCCAGCAGCCAAGCCCGTGAGCAGTACTTC.

The chain employs TRBV1 and TRBJ2-3; the table's TRBD2 call for D was not verified on the DNA. TRBV1 is tagged as a pseudogene. This CDR3 has 17 residues. The chain's CDR3 is CTSSQDDSGGAKGTQYF. The CDR3 DNA reads TGCACCAGCAGCCAAGATGATAGCGGGGGGGCCAAAGGTACGCAGTATTTT.

V is TRBV5-6 and J is TRBJ1-2; 7 nucleotides align to TRBD1. The germline CDR1 and CDR2 sequences are SGHDT and YYEEEE. The CDR3 runs 15 residues. The trim removed 3 bases at V and 3 bases at J, leaving 8 bases unmatched. CDR3 in DNA: TGTGCCAGCAGCTCTGACAGGGTTGTATACTATGGCTACACCTTC. Amino acid sequence: CASSSDRVVYYGYTF.

This chain uses TRBV6-1 with TRBJ1-3; D possibly corresponds to TRBD1 (5 bases). CDR1 and CDR2 from the germline V gene are MNHNS and SASEGT. The CDR3 runs 15 residues. Deletions cut 2 bases from V and 8 bases from J, with 16 bases between. CDR3 protein: CASSEIGRERDTIYF. CDR3 sequence (DNA): TGTGCCAGCAGTGAAATTGGCAGGGAACGAGACACCATATATTTT.

The chain is built from TRBV2 and TRBJ1-3; D unclear. The CDR3 has 15 amino acids. Looked up from germline, CDR1 is SNHLY and CDR2 is FYNNEI. Deletions cut 1 base from V and 2 bases from J, with 9 bases between. CDR3 nucleotides: TGTGCCAGCAGTGAAGGAGGGTTTGCTGGAAACACCATATATTTT. Translated: CASSEGGFAGNTIYF.

This chain connects TRBV6-6 to TRBJ2-3, with 7 bases identical to TRBD2. CDR1 and CDR2 from the germline V gene are MNHNY and SVGAGI (reference sequence). The CDR3 length is 15 residues. The ends lost 4 bases at V and 4 bases at J; junction bases unmatched: 8. CDR3 in DNA: TGTGCCAGCAGTTCACGACCGGGACTATCAGATACGCAGTATTTT. Translating it yields CASSSRPGLSDTQYF.

The chain joins TRBV7-8 to TRBJ2-7; a possible D gene is TRBD2 (7 bases). This CDR3 contains 14 residues. Trimming removed 3 bases from V and 6 bases from J, with 15 bases in between. Germline CDR1 is SGHVS and CDR2 is FQNEAQ. The CDR3: CASSFGGAVSEQYF. The CDR3 bases are TGTGCCAGCAGCTTTGGGGGGGCCGTTTCCGAGCAGTACTTC.